The subject of this entry is one TCR beta chain. Only in-frame clones appear in the TCRdb table, and some are missing; sequencing was by immunoSEQ multiplex PCR. Of a few hundred thousand clones in the sample, roughly 92% were seen once. The sample belongs to a study of blood T cell repertoires in COVID-19. Unmatched junction bases numbered 7, after V lost 8 bases and J lost 4 bases. Germline CDR1 SGHVS, CDR2 FQNEAQ. The CDR3 consists of 13 residues. The sample taken for sequencing was PBMCs or T cells enriched from blood (not recorded which). The receptor's source is a woman aged 40 to 50 who had been exposed to COVID-19. The chain has TRBV7-8 and TRBJ2-7; TRBD2 matches 8 bases. CDR3 sequence reads: CASARGGSYEQYF. CDR3 nucleotides: TGTGCCAGCGCCCGGGGGGGAAGTTACGAGCAGTACTTC.